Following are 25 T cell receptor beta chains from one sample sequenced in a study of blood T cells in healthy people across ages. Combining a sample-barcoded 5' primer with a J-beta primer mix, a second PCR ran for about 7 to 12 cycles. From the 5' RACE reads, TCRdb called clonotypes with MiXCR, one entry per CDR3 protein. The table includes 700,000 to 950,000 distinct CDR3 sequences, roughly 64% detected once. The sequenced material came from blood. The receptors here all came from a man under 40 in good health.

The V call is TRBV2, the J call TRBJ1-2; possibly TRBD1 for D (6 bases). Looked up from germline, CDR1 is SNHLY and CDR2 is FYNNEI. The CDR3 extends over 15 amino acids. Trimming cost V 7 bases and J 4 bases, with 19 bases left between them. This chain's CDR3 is CASTVGPEGGYGYTF. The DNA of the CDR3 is TGTGCCAGCACTGTTGGGCCCGAGGGGGGCTATGGCTACACCTTC.

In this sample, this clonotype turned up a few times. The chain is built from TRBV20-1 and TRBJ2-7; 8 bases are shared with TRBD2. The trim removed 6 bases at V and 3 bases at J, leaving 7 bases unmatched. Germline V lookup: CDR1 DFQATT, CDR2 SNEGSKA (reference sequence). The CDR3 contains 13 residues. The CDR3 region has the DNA TGCAGTGCCGGGAGGGTGGGCGGCTACGAGCAGTACTTC. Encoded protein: CSAGRVGGYEQYF.

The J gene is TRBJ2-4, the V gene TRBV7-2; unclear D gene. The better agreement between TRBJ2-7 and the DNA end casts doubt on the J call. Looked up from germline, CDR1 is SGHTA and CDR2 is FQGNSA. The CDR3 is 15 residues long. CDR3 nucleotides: TGTGCCAGCAGCTTAGGAGTGGGGATCAACTACGAGCAGTACTTC. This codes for CASSLGVGINYEQYF.

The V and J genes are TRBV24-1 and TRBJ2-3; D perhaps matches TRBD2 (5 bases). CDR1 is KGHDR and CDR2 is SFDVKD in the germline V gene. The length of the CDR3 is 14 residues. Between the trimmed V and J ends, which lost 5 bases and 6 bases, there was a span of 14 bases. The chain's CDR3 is CATSASGFADTQYF. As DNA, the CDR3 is TGTGCCACCAGTGCGAGCGGCTTCGCGGATACGCAGTATTTT.

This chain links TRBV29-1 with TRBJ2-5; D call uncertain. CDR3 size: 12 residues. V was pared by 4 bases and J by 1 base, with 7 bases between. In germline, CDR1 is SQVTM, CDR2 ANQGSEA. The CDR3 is CSVARPQETQYF. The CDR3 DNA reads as TGCAGCGTTGCCCGGCCCCAAGAGACCCAGTACTTC.

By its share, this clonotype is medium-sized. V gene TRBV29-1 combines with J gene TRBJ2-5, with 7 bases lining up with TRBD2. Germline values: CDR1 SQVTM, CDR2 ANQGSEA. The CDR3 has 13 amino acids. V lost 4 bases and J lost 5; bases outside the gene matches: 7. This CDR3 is CSVVGGVRETQYF. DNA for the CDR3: TGCAGCGTTGTGGGGGGGGTCCGGGAGACCCAGTACTTC. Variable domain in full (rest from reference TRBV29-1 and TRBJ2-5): SAVISQKPSRDICQRGTSLTIQCQVDSQVTMMFWYRQQPGQSLTLIATANQGSEATYESGFVIDKFPISRPNLTFSTLTVSNMSPEDSSIYLCSVVGGVRETQYFGPGTRLLVL.

The chain's CDR3 is CASSYSGRGGGYEQYF. For the CDR3, the DNA is TGTGCCAGCAGTTACTCGGGCAGAGGAGGAGGTTACGAGCAGTACTTC. The chain is built from TRBV6-2 or TRBV6-3 and TRBJ2-5; TRBD2 might be the D (5 bases). The closer fit of TRBJ2-7 to the DNA end suggests the J call may be wrong. Germline V gene sequence: CDR1 MNHEY, CDR2 SVGEGT. This CDR3 is built from 16 residues.

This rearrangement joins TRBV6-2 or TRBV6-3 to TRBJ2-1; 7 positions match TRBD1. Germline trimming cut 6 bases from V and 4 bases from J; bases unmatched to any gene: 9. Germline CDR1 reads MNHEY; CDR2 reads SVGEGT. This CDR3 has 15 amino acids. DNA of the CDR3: TGTGCCAGCAGCCTAACCGGGACAGCATACAATGAGCAGTTCTTC. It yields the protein CASSLTGTAYNEQFF.

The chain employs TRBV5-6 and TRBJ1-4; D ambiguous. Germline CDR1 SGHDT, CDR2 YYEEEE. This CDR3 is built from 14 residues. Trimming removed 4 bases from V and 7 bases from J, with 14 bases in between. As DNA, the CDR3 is TGTGCCAGCAGCCGCCCGGGGTCGGGTGAAAAACTGTTTTTT. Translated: CASSRPGSGEKLFF. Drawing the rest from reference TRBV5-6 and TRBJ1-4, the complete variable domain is DAGVTQSPTHLIKTRGQQVTLRCSPKSGHDTVSWYQQALGQGPQFIFQYYEEEERQRGNFPDRFSGHQFPNYSSELNVNALLLGDSALYLCASSRPGSGEKLFFGSGTQLSVL.

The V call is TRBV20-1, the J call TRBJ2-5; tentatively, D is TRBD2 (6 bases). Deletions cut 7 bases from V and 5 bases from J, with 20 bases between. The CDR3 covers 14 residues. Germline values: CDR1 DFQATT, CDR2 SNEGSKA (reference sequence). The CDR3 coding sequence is TGCAGTGTTAGGTTGGGCGGGATAAAGGAGACCCAGTACTTC. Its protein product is CSVRLGGIKETQYF.

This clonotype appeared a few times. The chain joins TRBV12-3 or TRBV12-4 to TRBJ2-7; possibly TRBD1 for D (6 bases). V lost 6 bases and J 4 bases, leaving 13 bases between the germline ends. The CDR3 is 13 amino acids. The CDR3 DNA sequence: TGTGCCAGCAGCCTCAACAGGGTTTACGAGCAGTACTTC. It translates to CASSLNRVYEQYF.

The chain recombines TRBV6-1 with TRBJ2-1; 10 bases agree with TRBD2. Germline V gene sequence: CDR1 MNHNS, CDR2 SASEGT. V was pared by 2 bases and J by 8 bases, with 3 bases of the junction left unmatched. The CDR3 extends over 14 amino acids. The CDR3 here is CASSEQRGGYEQFF. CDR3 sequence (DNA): TGTGCCAGCAGTGAACAGCGGGGGGGATATGAGCAGTTCTTC.

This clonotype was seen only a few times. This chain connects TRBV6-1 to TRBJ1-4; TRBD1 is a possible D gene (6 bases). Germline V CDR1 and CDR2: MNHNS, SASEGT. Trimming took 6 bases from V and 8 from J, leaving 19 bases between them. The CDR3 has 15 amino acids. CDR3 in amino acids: CASRDDGRGGEKLFF. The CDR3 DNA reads TGTGCCAGCAGGGACGATGGCAGGGGAGGAGAAAAACTGTTTTTT.

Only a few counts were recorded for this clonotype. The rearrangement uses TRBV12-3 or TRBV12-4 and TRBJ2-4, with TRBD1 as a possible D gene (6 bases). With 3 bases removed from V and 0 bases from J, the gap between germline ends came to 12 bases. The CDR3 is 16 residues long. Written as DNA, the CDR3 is TGTGCCAGCAGTTTCCGGGACACCGTAGCCAAAAACATTCAGTACTTC. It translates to CASSFRDTVAKNIQYF.

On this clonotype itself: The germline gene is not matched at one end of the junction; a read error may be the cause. The CDR3 loop reads CAGSFQGRIQYF. Here the CDR3 DNA reads TGTGCCGGTAGTTTCCAGGGCCGCATTCAGTACTTC. The genes are TRBV19 and TRBJ2-5, with a weak D call TRBD1 (5 bases). Matching the DNA end better, TRBJ2-4 makes the J call doubtful. Germline V gene lookup returns CDR1 LNHDA and CDR2 SQIVND (reference sequence). The CDR3 sequence is 12 residues long.

The CDR3 spells CASSTTYGPGSDNQPQHF. CDR3 sequence (DNA): TGTGCCAGCAGCACTACTTACGGACCGGGCTCTGACAATCAGCCCCAGCATTTT. V gene TRBV7-8 combines with J gene TRBJ1-5; no definite D call. This CDR3 contains 18 residues. CDR1 and CDR2 (germline): SGHVS, FQNEAQ. The V end was cut by 5 bases, the J end by 3 bases, with 23 bases between.

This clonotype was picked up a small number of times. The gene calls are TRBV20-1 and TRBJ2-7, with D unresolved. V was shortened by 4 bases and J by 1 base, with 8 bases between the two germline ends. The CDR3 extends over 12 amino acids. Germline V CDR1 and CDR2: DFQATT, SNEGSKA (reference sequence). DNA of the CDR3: TGCAGTGCTACCATAAGGTCCTACGAGCAGTACTTC. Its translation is CSATIRSYEQYF.

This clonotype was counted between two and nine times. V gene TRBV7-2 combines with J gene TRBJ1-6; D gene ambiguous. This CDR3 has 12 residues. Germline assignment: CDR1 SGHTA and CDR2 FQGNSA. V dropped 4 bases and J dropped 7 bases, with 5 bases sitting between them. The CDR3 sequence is CASSSDNSPLHF. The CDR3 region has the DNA TGTGCCAGCAGCTCCGACAATTCACCCCTCCACTTT.

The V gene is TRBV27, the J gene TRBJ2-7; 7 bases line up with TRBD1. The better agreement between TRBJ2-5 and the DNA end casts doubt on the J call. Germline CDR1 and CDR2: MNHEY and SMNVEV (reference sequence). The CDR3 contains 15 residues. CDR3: CASSATGYSGETQYF. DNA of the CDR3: TGTGCCAGCAGTGCGACAGGGTATTCGGGAGAGACCCAGTACTTC.

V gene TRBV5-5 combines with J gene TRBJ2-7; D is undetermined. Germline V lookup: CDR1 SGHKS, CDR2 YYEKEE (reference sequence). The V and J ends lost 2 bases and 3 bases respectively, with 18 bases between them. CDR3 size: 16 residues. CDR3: CASSFQWSKSNYEQYF. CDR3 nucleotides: TGTGCCAGCAGCTTTCAGTGGTCTAAGAGTAACTACGAGCAGTACTTC.

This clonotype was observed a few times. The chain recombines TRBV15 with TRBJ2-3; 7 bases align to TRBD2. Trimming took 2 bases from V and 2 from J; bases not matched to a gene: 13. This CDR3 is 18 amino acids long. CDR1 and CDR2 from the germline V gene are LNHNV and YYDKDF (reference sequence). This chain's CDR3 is CATSRSLVVAGTTDTQYF. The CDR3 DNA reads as TGTGCCACCAGCAGATCCCTGGTAGTAGCGGGCACCACAGATACGCAGTATTTT.

The CDR3 nucleotides read TGTGCCAGCAGTTACGCGAGCGCCTATAATTCACCCCTCCACTTT. This gives the protein CASSYASAYNSPLHF. The chain uses TRBV27 and TRBJ1-6, with D unclear. V lost 4 bases to trimming and J lost 2 bases, with 9 bases between them. This CDR3 is built from 15 residues. Germline lookup yields CDR1 MNHEY and CDR2 SMNVEV (reference sequence).

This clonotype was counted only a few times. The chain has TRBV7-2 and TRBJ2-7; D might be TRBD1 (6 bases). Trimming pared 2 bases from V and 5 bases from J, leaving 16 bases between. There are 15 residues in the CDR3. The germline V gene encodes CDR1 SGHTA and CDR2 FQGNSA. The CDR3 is CASSLLAGDKNEQYF. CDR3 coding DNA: TGTGCCAGCAGCTTACTCGCTGGGGACAAGAACGAGCAGTACTTC. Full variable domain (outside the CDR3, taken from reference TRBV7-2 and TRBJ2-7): GAGVSQSPSNKVTEKGKDVELRCDPISGHTALYWYRQSLGQGLEFLIYFQGNSAPDKSGLPSDRFSAERTGGSVSTLTIQRTQQEDSAVYLCASSLLAGDKNEQYFGPGTRLTVT.

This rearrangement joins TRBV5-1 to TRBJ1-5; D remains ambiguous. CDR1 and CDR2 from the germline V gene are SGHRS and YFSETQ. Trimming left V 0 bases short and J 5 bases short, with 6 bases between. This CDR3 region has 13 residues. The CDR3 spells CASSLDSDQPQHF. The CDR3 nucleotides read TGCGCCAGCAGCTTGGATTCGGATCAGCCCCAGCATTTT.

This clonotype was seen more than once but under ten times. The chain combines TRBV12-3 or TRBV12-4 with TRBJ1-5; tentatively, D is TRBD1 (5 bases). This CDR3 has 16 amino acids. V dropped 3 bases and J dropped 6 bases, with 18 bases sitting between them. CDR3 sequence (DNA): TGTGCCAGCAGTTTTGGTCCGGGGGATCGGGGTCAGCCCCAGCATTTT. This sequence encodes CASSFGPGDRGQPQHF.